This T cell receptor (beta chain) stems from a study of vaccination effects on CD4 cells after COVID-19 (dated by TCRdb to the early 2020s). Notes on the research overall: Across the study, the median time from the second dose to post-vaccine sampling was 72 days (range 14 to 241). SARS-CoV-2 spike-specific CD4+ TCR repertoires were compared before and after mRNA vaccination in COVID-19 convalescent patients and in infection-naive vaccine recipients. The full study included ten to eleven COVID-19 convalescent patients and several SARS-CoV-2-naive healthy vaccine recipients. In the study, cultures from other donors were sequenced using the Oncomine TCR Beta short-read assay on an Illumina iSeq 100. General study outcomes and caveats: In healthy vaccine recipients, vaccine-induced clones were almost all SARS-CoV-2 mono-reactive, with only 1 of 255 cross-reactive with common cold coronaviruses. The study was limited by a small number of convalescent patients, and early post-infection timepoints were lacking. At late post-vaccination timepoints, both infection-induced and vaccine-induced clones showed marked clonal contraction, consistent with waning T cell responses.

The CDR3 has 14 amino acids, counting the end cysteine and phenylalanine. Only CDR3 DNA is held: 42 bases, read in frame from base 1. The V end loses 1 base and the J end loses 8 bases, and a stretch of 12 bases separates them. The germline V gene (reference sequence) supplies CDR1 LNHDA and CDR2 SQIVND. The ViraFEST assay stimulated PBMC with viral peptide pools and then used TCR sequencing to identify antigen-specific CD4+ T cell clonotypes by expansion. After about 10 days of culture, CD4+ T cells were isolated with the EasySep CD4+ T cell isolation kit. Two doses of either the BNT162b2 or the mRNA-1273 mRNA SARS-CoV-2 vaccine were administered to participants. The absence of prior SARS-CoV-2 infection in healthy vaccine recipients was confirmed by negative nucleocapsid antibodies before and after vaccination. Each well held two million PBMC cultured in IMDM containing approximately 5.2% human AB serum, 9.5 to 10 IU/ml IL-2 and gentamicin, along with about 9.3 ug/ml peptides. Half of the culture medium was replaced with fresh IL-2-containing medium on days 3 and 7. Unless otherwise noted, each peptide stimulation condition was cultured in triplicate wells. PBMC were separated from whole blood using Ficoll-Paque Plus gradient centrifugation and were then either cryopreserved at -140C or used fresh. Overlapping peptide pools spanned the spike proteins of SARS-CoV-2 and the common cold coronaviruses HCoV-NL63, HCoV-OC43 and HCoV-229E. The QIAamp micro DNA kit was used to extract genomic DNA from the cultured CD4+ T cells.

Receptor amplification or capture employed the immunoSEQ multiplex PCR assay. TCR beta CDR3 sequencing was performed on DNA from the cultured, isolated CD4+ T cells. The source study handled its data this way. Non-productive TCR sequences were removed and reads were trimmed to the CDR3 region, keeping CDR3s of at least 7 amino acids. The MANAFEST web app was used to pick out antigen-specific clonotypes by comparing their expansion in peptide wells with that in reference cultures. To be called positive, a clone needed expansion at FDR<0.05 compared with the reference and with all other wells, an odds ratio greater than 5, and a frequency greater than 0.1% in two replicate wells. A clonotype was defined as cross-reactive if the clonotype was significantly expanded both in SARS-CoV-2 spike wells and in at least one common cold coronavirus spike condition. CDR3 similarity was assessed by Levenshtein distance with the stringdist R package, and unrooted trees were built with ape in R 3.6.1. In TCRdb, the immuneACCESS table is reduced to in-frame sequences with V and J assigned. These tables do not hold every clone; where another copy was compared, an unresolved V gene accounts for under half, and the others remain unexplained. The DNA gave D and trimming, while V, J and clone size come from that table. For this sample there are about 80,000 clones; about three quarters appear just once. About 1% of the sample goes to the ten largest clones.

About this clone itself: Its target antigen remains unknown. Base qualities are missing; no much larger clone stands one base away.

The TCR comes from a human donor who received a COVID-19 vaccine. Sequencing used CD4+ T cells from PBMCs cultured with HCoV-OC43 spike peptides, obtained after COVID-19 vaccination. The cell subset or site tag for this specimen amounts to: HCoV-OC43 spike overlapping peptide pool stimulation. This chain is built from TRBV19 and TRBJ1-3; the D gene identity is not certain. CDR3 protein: CASSIVVRGDTIYF. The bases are TGTGCCAGTAGTATAGTCGTCCGGGGAGACACCATATATTTT. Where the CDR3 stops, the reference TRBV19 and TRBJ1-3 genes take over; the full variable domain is DGGITQSPKYLFRKEGQNVTLSCEQNLNHDAMYWYRQDPGQGLRLIYYSQIVNDFQKGDIAEGYSVSREKKESFPLTVTSAQKNPTAFYLCASSIVVRGDTIYFGEGSWLTVV.